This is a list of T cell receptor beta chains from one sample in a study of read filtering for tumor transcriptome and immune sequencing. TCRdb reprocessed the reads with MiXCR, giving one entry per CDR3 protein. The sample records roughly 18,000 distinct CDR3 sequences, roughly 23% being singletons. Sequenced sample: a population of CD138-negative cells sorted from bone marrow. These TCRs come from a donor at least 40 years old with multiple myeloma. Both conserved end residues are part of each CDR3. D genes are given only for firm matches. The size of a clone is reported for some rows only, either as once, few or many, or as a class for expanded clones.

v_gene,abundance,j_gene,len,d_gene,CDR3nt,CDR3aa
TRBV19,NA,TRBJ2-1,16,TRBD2,TGTGCCAGTAGTATAATGGCGGGAGGGCCCAGAAGTGAGCAGTTCTTC,CASSIMAGGPRSEQFF
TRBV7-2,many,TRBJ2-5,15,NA,TGTGCCAGCAGCCCTTGGGACTCGCTGGAAGAGACCCAGTACTTC,CASSPWDSLEETQYF
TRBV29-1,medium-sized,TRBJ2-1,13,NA,TGCAGCGTTGAAGATCCCGGTAGAATGGGGGGGTTCTTC,CSVEDPGRMGGFF
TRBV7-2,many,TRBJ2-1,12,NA,TGTGCCAGCAGCTCCCCTCAACGGGAGCAGTTCTTC,CASSSPQREQFF
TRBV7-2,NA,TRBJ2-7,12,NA,TGTGCCAGCAGTCCGGCGGGCTACGAGCAGTACTTC,CASSPAGYEQYF
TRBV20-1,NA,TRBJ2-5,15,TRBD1,TGCAGTGCTAGTGACATCACAGGGGGCTGGGAGACCCAGTACTTC,CSASDITGGWETQYF
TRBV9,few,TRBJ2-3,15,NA,TGTGCCAGCAGCGCCGGACACCACCCTACAGATACGCAGTATTTT,CASSAGHHPTDTQYF
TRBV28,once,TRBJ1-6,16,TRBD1,TGTGCCAGCAGTTTACTACCGGGACAGCATATTTCACCTCTCCTCTTT,CASSLLPGQHISPLLF
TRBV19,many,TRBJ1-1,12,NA,TGTGCCAGTACGAGGGGTAACACTGAAGCTTTCTTT,CASTRGNTEAFF
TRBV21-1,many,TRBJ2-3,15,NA,TGTGCCAGCAGCAAATGCATATTTTTAACAGATACGCAGTATTTT,CASSKCIFLTDTQYF
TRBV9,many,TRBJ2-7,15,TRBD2,TGTGCCAGCAGCGTAAGTAGCGGGAGTGCCTACGAGCAGTACTTC,CASSVSSGSAYEQYF
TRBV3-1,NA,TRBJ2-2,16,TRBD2,TGTGCCGGCAGCCAAGGGGCGGGGGCGAACACCGGGGAGCTGTTTTTT,CAGSQGAGANTGELFF
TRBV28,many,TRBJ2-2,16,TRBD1,TGTGCCAGCAGTTTATCCGGACAGGGTACGCCCGGGGAGCTGTTTTTT,CASSLSGQGTPGELFF
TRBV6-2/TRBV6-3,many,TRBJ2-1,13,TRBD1,TGTGCCAGCCTGAACAGGGGGATGAATGAGCAGTTCTTC,CASLNRGMNEQFF
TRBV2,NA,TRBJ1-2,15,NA,TGTGCCAGCATGGGGCACTCAATTCAGAGTCATGGCTACACCTTC,CASMGHSIQSHGYTF
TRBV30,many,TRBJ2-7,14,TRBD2,TGTGCCTGGAGTGTTAGCGGGAGTTTGGACGAGCAGTACTTC,CAWSVSGSLDEQYF
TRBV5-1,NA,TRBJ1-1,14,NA,TGCGCCAGCAGCTTATGGACAGAGAACACTGAAGCTTTCTTT,CASSLWTENTEAFF
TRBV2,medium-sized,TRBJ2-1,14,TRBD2,TGTGCCAGCAAGTCGACTAGCGCCTACAATGAGCAGTTCTTC,CASKSTSAYNEQFF
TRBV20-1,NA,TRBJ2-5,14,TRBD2,TGCAGTGCCCAAATAGCGGGACGCCAAGAGACCCAGTACTTC,CSAQIAGRQETQYF
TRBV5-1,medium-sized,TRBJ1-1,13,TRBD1,TGCGCCAGCAGCCAACAGGGGAGGCCTGAAGCTTTCTTT,CASSQQGRPEAFF
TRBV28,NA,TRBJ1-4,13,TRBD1,TGTGCCAGCACCCCGGGACAGGCTGAAAAACTGTTTTTT,CASTPGQAEKLFF
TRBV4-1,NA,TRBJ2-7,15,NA,TGCGCCAGCAGCCAAGAGGCTCCCGGGCCCTACGAGCAGTACTTC,CASSQEAPGPYEQYF
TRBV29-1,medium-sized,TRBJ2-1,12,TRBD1,TGCAGCGCCCGGACAGGCTACAATGAGCAGTTCTTC,CSARTGYNEQFF
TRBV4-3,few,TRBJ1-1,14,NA,TGCGCCAGCAGCCAAGATCGTGGGGGGACTGAAGCTTTCTTT,CASSQDRGGTEAFF
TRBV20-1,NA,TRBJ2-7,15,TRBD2,TGCAGTGCTAGAAACCCGGGACTAGCGGACTACGAGCAGTACTTC,CSARNPGLADYEQYF
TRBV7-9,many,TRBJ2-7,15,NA,TGTGCCAGCAGCTTACGGTCAGGAGATACCCTCAAGCAGTACTTC,CASSLRSGDTLKQYF
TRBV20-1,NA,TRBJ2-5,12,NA,TGCAGTGCTATCGGGGGTCAAGAGACCCAGTACTTC,CSAIGGQETQYF
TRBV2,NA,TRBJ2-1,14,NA,TGTGCCAGCAGTGAAAGTGGGGGCCGCAATGAGCAGTTCTTC,CASSESGGRNEQFF
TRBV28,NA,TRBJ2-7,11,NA,TGTGCTTCACACAGGGACTACGAGCAGTACTTC,CASHRDYEQYF
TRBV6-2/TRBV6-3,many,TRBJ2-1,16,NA,TGTGCCAGCACCCCCCCGGGGAGGACCTCCTACAATGAGCAGTTCTTC,CASTPPGRTSYNEQFF
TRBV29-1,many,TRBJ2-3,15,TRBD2,TGCAGCGTTGTCCTAGCGGGAGTGTCCCCAGATACGCAGTATTTT,CSVVLAGVSPDTQYF
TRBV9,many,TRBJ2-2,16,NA,TGTGCCAGCAGCGTAGATAGCAGGGGAATCACCGGGGAGCTGTTTTTT,CASSVDSRGITGELFF
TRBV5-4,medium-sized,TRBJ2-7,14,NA,TGTGCCAGCAGCTTGGTGGACGGTTCCTACGAGCAGTACTTC,CASSLVDGSYEQYF
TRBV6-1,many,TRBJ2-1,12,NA,TGTGCCAGCAGTGGGGCCAACAATGAGCAGTTCTTC,CASSGANNEQFF
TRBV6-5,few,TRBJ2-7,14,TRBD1,TGTGCCAGCAGTCCACGACAGGGGAGCGACGAGCAGTACTTC,CASSPRQGSDEQYF
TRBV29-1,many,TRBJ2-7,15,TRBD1,TGCAGCGTTGAATTTTCGGGACAGGGATCCTACGAGCAGTACTTC,CSVEFSGQGSYEQYF
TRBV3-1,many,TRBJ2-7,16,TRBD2,TGTGCCAGCAGCCAACGACTAGCGGGAGCCGGCTACGAGCAGTACTTC,CASSQRLAGAGYEQYF
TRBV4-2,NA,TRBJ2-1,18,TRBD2,TGTGTCAGCAGCCATGAAGACCCGGGACTAGCGGGAGTTAATGATCAGTTCTTC,CVSSHEDPGLAGVNDQFF
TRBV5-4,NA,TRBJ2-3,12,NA,TGTGCCAGCAGATCAGCGGCAGATACGCAGTATTTT,CASRSAADTQYF
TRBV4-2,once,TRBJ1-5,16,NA,TGTGCCAGCAGCCAAGAAGGACAGCTTGGCAATCAGCCCCAGCATTTT,CASSQEGQLGNQPQHF
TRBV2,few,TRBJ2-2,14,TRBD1,TGTGCCAGCAGGGGACAGGCGGCCACCGGGGAGCTGTTTTTT,CASRGQAATGELFF
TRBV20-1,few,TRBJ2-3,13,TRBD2,TGCAGTGCTATAGGCGGGAGGACAGATACGCAGTATTTT,CSAIGGRTDTQYF
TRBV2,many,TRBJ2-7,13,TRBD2,TGTGCCAGCAGCTTACTAGCGAACTACGAGCAGTACTTC,CASSLLANYEQYF
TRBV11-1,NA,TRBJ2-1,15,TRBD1,TGTGCCAGCAGCGTCGGACAGGGGGCGCGGAGTGAGCAGTTCTTC,CASSVGQGARSEQFF
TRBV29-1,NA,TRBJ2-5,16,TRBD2,TGCAGCGTTTCTGGGACTAGCAATCTCCCGGGAGAGACCCAGTACTTC,CSVSGTSNLPGETQYF
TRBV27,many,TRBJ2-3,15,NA,TGTGCCAGCAGTCCCATCACCAACCCCCTAGATACGCAGTATTTT,CASSPITNPLDTQYF
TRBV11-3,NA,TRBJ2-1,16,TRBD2,TGTGCCAGCAGCCCATCCGGGACTAGCGGGTCTAATGAGCAGTTCTTC,CASSPSGTSGSNEQFF
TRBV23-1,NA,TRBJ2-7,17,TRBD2,TGCGCCAGCAGTCAACTGTATACCGGGACTAGCGGCCACGAGCAGTACTTC,CASSQLYTGTSGHEQYF
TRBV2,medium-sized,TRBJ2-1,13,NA,TGTGCCAGCAGTGATGGGACTTTCAATGAGCAGTTCTTC,CASSDGTFNEQFF
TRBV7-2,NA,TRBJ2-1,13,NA,TGTGCCAGCAGCTTAGTTGCGAGCAATGAGCAGTTCTTC,CASSLVASNEQFF
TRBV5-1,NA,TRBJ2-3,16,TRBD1,TGCGCCAGGAGCTTGGGGACAGGGGTCCACACAGATACGCAGTATTTT,CARSLGTGVHTDTQYF
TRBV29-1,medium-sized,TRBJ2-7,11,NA,TGCAGCGTTACAGAATCCTACGAGCAGTACTTC,CSVTESYEQYF
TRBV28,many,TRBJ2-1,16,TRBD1,TGTGCCAGCAGTTTCCTCCTACGGACAGGGGATCGTGAGCAGTTCTTC,CASSFLLRTGDREQFF
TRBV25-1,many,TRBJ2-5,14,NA,TGTGCCAGCAGTGAATATAGGGGTCAAGAGACCCAGTACTTC,CASSEYRGQETQYF